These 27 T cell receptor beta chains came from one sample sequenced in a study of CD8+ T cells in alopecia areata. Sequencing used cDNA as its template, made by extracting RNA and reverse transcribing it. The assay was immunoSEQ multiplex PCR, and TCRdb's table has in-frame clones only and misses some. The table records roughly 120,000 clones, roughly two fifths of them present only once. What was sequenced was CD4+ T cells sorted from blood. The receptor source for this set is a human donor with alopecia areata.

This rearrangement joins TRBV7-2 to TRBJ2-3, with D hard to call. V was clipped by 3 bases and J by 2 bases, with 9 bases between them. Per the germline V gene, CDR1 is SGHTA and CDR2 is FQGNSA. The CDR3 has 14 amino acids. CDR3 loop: CASSFRLNTDTQYF. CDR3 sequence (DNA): TGTGCCAGCAGCTTTAGACTTAACACAGATACGCAGTATTTT.

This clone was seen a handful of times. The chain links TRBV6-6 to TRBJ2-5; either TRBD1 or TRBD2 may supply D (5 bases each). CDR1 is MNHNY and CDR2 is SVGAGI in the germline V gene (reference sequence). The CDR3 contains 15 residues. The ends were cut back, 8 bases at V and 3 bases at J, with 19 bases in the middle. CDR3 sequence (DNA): TGTGCCAGCGCTCTCCAAGGGACCGATAAAGAGACCCAGTACTTC. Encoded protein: CASALQGTDKETQYF.

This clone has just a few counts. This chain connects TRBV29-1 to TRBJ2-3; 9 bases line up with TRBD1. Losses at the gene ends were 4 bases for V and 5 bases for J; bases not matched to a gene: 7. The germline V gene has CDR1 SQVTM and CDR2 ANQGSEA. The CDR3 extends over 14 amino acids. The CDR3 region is CSVGGTGLKDTQYF. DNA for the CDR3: TGCAGCGTTGGGGGGACAGGGTTGAAAGATACGCAGTATTTT.

The DNA of the CDR3 is TGCAGCGTTGAAAAAACCAGGAACACCGGGGAGCTGTTTTTT. Encoded protein: CSVEKTRNTGELFF. The chain carries TRBV29-1 and TRBJ2-2; unclear D gene. CDR1 and CDR2 from the germline V gene are SQVTM and ANQGSEA. The CDR3 consists of 14 residues. The V end was cut by 2 bases, the J end by 1 base, with 8 bases between.

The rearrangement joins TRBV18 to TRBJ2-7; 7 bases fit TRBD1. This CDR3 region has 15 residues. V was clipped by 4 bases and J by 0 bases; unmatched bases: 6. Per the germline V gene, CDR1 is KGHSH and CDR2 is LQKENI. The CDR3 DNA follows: TGTGCCAGCTCACGAACCGGGGACAGCTCCTACGAGCAGTACTTC. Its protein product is CASSRTGDSSYEQYF.

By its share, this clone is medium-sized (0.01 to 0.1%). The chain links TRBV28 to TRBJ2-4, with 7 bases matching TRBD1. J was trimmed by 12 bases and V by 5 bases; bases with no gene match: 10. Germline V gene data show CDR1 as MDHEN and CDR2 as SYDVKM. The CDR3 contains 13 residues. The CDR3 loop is CASSPPFTGAQYF. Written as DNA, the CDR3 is TGTGCCAGCAGTCCACCTTTCACAGGGGCTCAGTACTTC.

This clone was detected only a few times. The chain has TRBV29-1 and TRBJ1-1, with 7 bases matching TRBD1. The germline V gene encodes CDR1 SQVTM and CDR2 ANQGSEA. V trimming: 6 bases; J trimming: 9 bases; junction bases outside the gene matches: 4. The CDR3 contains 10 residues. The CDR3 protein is CSVMDRQAFF. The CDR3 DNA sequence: TGCAGCGTAATGGACAGGCAAGCTTTCTTT.

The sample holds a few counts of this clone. The CDR3 DNA follows: TGCAGCGTTGAGGTGACAGGGGAGCAAGCCCAGCATTTT. It yields the protein CSVEVTGEQAQHF. The chain carries TRBV29-1 and TRBJ1-5; 8 bases match TRBD1. Germline lookup yields CDR1 SQVTM and CDR2 ANQGSEA. V dropped 3 bases and J dropped 11; count of bases not matched to a gene: 9. The CDR3 is made up of 13 amino acids.

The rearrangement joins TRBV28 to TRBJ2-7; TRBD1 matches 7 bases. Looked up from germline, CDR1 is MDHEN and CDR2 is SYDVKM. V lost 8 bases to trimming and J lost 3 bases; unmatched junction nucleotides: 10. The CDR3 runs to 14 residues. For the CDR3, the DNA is TGTGCCAGCGGCCCAGGGGGAATACTCTACGAGCAGTACTTC. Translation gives CASGPGGILYEQYF.

Here the CDR3 reads CAWAGQINEKLFF. The CDR3 bases are TGTGCCTGGGCGGGACAGATTAATGAAAAACTGTTTTTT. The rearrangement uses TRBV30 and TRBJ1-4, with TRBD1 identical over 7 bases. Trimming removed 5 bases from V and 4 bases from J; junction bases left unmatched: 4. Germline CDR1 reads GTSNPN; CDR2 reads SVGIG (reference sequence). The CDR3 is 13 residues long.

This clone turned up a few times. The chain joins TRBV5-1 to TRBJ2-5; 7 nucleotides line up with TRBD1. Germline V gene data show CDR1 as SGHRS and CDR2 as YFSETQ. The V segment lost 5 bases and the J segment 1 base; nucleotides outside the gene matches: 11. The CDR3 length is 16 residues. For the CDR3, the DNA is TGCGCCAGCAGACCAGGACCCCGGGACAGCCAAGAGACCCAGTACTTC. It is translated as CASRPGPRDSQETQYF.

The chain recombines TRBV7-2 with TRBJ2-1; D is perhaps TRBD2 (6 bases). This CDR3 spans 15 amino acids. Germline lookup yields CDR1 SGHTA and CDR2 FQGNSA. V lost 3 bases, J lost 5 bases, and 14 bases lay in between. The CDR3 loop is CASSFNSGLNNEQFF. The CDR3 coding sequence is TGTGCCAGCAGCTTCAACAGCGGGCTAAACAATGAGCAGTTCTTC.

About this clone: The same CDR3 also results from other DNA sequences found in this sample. CDR3 coding DNA: TGTGCCAGCAGCTCGGACAGGAACACTGAAGCTTTCTTT. Translation gives CASSSDRNTEAFF. V usage is TRBV7-2 and J usage is TRBJ1-1; a weak D match, TRBD1 (6 bases). Germline values: CDR1 SGHTA, CDR2 FQGNSA. The CDR3 consists of 13 residues. Trimming took 4 bases from V and 1 from J, leaving 7 bases between them.

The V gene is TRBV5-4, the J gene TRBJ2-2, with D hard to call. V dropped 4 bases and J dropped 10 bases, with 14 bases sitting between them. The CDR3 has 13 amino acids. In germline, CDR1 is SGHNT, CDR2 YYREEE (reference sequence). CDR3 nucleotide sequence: TGTGCCAGCAGCCAACCGGTAGCTCAGGAGCTGTTTTTT. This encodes CASSQPVAQELFF.

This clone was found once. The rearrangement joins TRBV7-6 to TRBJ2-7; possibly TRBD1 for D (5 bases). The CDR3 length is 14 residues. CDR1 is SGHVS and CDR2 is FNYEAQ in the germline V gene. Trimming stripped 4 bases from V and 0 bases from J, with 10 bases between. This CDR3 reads CASSSGQASYEQYF. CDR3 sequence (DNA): TGTGCCAGCAGCTCCGGACAAGCCTCCTACGAGCAGTACTTC.

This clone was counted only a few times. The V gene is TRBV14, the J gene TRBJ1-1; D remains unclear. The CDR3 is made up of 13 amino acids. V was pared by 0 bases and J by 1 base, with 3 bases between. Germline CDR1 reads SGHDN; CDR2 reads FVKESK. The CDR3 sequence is CASSQDQNTEAFF. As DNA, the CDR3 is TGTGCCAGCAGCCAAGATCAGAACACTGAAGCTTTCTTT.

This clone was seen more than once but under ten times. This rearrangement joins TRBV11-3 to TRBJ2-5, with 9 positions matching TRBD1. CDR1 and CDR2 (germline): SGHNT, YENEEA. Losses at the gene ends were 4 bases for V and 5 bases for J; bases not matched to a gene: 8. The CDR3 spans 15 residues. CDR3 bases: TGTGCCAGCAGCTCTTACGGGACAGGGCAGGAGACCCAGTACTTC. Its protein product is CASSSYGTGQETQYF.

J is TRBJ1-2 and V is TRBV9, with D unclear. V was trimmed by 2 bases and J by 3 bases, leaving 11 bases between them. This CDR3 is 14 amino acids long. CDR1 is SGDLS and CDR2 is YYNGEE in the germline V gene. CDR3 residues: CASSVRSGDYGYTF. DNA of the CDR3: TGTGCCAGCAGCGTTAGGTCCGGAGACTATGGCTACACCTTC.

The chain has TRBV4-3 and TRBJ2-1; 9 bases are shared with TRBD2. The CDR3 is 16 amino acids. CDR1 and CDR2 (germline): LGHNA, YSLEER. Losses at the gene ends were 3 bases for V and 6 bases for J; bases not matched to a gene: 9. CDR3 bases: TGCGCCAGCAGCCAGGGTAGCGGGAGAGATCCCAATGAGCAGTTCTTC. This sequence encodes CASSQGSGRDPNEQFF.

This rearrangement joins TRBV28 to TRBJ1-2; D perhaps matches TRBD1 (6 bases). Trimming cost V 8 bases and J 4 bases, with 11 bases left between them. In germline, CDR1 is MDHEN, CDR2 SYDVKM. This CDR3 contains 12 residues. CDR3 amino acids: CASGGGGYGYTF. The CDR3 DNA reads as TGTGCCAGCGGAGGGGGTGGCTATGGCTACACCTTC.

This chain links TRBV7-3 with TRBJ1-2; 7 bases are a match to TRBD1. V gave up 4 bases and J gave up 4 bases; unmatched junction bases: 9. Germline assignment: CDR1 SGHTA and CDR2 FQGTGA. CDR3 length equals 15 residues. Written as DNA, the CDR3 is TGTGCCAGCAGCTCACAGGGGAACGTTGGCTATGGCTACACCTTC. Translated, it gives CASSSQGNVGYGYTF.

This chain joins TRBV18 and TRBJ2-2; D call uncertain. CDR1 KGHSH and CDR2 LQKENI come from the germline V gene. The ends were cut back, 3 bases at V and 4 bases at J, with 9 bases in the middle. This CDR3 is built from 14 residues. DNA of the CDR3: TGTGCCAGCTCACCCCAAGACACCACCGGGGAGCTGTTTTTT. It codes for CASSPQDTTGELFF.

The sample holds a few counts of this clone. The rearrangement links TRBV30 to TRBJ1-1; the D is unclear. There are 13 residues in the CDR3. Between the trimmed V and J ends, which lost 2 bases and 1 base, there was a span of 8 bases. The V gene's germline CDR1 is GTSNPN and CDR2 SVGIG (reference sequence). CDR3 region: CAWSPIRNTEAFF. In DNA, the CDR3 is TGTGCCTGGAGTCCCATACGGAACACTGAAGCTTTCTTT.

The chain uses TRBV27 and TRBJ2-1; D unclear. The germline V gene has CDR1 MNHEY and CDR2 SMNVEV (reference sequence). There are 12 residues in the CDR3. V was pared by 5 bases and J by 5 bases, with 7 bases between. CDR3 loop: CASSAWNNEQFF. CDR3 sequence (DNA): TGTGCCAGCAGTGCCTGGAACAATGAGCAGTTCTTC.

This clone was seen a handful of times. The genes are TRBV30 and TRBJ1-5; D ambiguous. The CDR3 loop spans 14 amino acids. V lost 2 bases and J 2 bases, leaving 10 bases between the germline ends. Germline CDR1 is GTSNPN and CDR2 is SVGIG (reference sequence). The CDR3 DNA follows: TGTGCCTGGAGTAACCGAGCAGGCAATCAGCCCCAGCATTTT. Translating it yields CAWSNRAGNQPQHF.

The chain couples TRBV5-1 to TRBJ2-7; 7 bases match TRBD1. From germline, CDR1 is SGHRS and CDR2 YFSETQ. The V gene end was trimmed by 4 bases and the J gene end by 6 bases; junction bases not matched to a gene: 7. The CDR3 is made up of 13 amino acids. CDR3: CASSTGDPSEQYF. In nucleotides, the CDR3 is TGCGCCAGCAGCACAGGGGACCCCTCCGAGCAGTACTTC.

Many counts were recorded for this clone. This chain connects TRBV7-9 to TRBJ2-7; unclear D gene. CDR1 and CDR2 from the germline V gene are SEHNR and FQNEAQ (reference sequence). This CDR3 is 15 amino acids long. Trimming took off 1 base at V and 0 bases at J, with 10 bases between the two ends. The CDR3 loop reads CASSLGPYSSYEQYF. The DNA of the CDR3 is TGTGCCAGCAGCTTAGGGCCTTATAGCTCCTACGAGCAGTACTTC. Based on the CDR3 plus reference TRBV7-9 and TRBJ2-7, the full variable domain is DTGVSQNPRHKITKRGQNVTFRCDPISEHNRLYWYRQTLGQGPEFLTYFQNEAQLEKSRLLSDRFSAERPKGSFSTLEIQRTEQGDSAMYLCASSLGPYSSYEQYFGPGTRLTVT.